The clone carrying this TCR beta chain was recorded many times. Described time point: blood at routine non-recurrence follow-up after resection. This entry belongs to a study of spatial heterogeneity in lung cancer. Using its own MiXCR run on the 5' RACE reads, TCRdb lists one record per CDR3 protein. The sample lists 8,500 to 14,000 distinct CDR3 sequences, 9.5% to 13% occurring once. V shed 4 bases and J shed 4 bases, with 14 bases lying between them. The CDR3 is made up of 14 amino acids. CDR1 and CDR2 (germline): SGHKS, YYEKEE (reference sequence). The V call is TRBV5-5, the J call TRBJ1-1; D call uncertain. Here the sequenced sample was PBMCs, taken at follow-up. The clonotype originates from a female donor with early-stage non-small cell lung cancer. The CDR3, as DNA: TGTGCCAGCAGCCCGGCAAGCCTGGGCACTGAAGCTTTCTTT. It encodes CASSPASLGTEAFF.